The next 27 T cell receptor beta chains were all read from a single sample in a study of preoperative IRX-2 immunotherapy in early breast cancer. Assay: immunoSEQ multiplex PCR; the TCRdb copy retains only in-frame clones and omits some. The data contain about 98,000 clones, roughly 89% of them seen just once; the ten biggest clones take up roughly 1.9%. Treatment meaning: preoperative locoregional IRX-2 cytokine immunotherapy. The sequencing used tumor tissue, collected after IRX-2 immunotherapy. The origin of the receptors is a human donor with breast cancer.

The rearrangement links TRBV6-8 to TRBJ2-7; D call uncertain. Deletions cut 6 bases from V and 1 base from J, with 13 bases between. The CDR3 contains 14 residues. From germline, CDR1 is MNHGY and CDR2 SAAAGT. Here the CDR3 reads CASSRYGPSYEQYF. CDR3 DNA: TGTGCCAGCAGCCGGTACGGGCCGTCCTACGAGCAGTACTTC.

V and J are TRBV28 and TRBJ1-5, with D possibly being TRBD1 (6 bases). The CDR3 is made up of 15 amino acids. Germline loops: CDR1 MDHEN, CDR2 SYDVKM. V was pared by 3 bases and J by 6 bases, with 15 bases between. CDR3 in amino acids: CASSLEGDLGQPQHF. The CDR3 nucleotides are TGTGCCAGCAGTTTGGAGGGGGATCTAGGTCAGCCCCAGCATTTT. Full variable domain (missing parts from reference TRBV28 and TRBJ1-5): DVKVTQSSRYLVKRTGEKVFLECVQDMDHENMFWYRQDPGLGLRLIYFSYDVKMKEKGDIPEGYSVSREKKERFSLILESASTNQTSMYLCASSLEGDLGQPQHFGDGTRLSIL.

V and J are TRBV6-8 and TRBJ1-4; D remains ambiguous. Between the trimmed V and J ends, which lost 5 bases and 0 bases, there was a span of 10 bases. From germline, CDR1 is MNHGY and CDR2 SAAAGT. The CDR3 has 15 residues. The CDR3 nucleotides read TGTGCCAGCAGTATTGGACGTGCAACTAATGAAAAACTGTTTTTT. Translating it yields CASSIGRATNEKLFF.

V and J are TRBV5-1 and TRBJ2-7; tentative D call: TRBD1 (6 bases). The CDR3 totals 15 residues. The germline gives CDR1 SGHRS, CDR2 YFSETQ. Deletions cut 4 bases from V and 2 bases from J, with 16 bases between. The CDR3 is CASSLQPQGTYEQYF. The CDR3 nucleotides read TGCGCCAGCAGCCTACAACCACAGGGAACCTACGAGCAGTACTTC.

The chain combines TRBV28 with TRBJ1-1; 8 bases agree with TRBD1. This CDR3 has 14 residues. Germline V gene data show CDR1 as MDHEN and CDR2 as SYDVKM. Trimming removed 5 bases from V and 0 bases from J; junction bases left unmatched: 2. CDR3 amino acids: CASSGGQVNTEAFF. DNA for the CDR3: TGTGCCAGCAGTGGGGGACAGGTGAACACTGAAGCTTTCTTT. The full variable domain, in which reference TRBV28 and TRBJ1-1 provide the parts outside the CDR3, is DVKVTQSSRYLVKRTGEKVFLECVQDMDHENMFWYRQDPGLGLRLIYFSYDVKMKEKGDIPEGYSVSREKKERFSLILESASTNQTSMYLCASSGGQVNTEAFFGQGTRLTVV.

The rearrangement uses TRBV28 and TRBJ1-5; possible D gene TRBD1, 5 bases. The CDR3 contains 15 residues. The germline V gene encodes CDR1 MDHEN and CDR2 SYDVKM. Between the trimmed V and J ends, which lost 5 bases and 2 bases, there was a span of 13 bases. CDR3 coding DNA: TGTGCCAGCAGTCTCACCGGGGGGGGCAATCAGCCCCAGCATTTT. Protein: CASSLTGGGNQPQHF.

The CDR3 loop is CASSPAQASGSLAKNIQYF. Here the CDR3 DNA reads TGTGCCAGCTCACCCGCCCAGGCTTCCGGGAGTCTGGCCAAAAACATTCAGTACTTC. The genes are TRBV18 and TRBJ2-4; maybe TRBD2 (6 bases). This CDR3 is built from 19 residues. Germline V gene data show CDR1 as KGHSH and CDR2 as LQKENI. Deletions cut 3 bases from V and 1 base from J, with 22 bases between.

The chain uses TRBV10-2 and TRBJ2-1, with D hard to call. Trimming removed 1 base at V and 1 base at J, with 5 bases between. Germline CDR1 WSHSY, CDR2 SAAADI. This CDR3 is built from 14 residues. The CDR3 loop is CASSEWASYNEQFF. For the CDR3, the DNA is TGCGCCAGCAGTGAGTGGGCGTCCTACAATGAGCAGTTCTTC.

The chain joins TRBV6-4 to TRBJ2-5, with TRBD2 matching over 11 bases. The CDR3 spans 16 residues. Looked up from germline, CDR1 is MRHNA and CDR2 is SNTAGT. V trimming: 8 bases; J trimming: 2 bases; junction bases outside the gene matches: 10. In nucleotides, the CDR3 is TGTGCCAGCCTGCTTAGTGGGACTAGCGGTCAAGAGACCCAGTACTTC. Translation: CASLLSGTSGQETQYF.

The V and J genes are TRBV7-1 and TRBJ1-2; 8 bases align to TRBD1. TRBV7-1 is sorted into the ORF group, with uncertain function. Trimming took 5 bases from V and 0 from J; bases not matched to a gene: 5. This CDR3 is 15 amino acids long. CDR3 in amino acids: CASSQGTGPNYGYTF. CDR3 sequence (DNA): TGTGCCAGCAGCCAGGGGACAGGCCCTAACTATGGCTACACCTTC.

The chain links TRBV6-8 to TRBJ1-2; 7 nucleotides agree with TRBD1. This CDR3 is 14 amino acids long. Germline lookup yields CDR1 MNHGY and CDR2 SAAAGT. After removal of 2 bases from V and 4 bases from J, the junction contained 4 bases not matched to a gene. As DNA, the CDR3 is TGTGCCAGCAGTTACCTCGACAGGGTCTATGGCTACACCTTC. This sequence encodes CASSYLDRVYGYTF.

The rearrangement joins TRBV30 to TRBJ1-4, with D tentatively TRBD1 (6 bases). The CDR3 loop spans 14 amino acids. Germline V gene lookup returns CDR1 GTSNPN and CDR2 SVGIG (reference sequence). V lost 3 bases to trimming and J lost 1 base, with 9 bases between them. The CDR3 nucleotides read TGTGCCTGGAGGAAACAGGGAACTAATGAAAAACTGTTTTTT. Its protein product is CAWRKQGTNEKLFF. Supplemented by reference TRBV30 and TRBJ1-4, the full variable domain reads SQTIHQWPATLVQPVGSPLSLECTVEGTSNPNLYWYRQAAGRGLQLLFYSVGIGQISSEVPQNLSASRPQDRQFILSSKKLLLSDSGFYLCAWRKQGTNEKLFFGSGTQLSVL.

The chain uses TRBV29-1 and TRBJ2-1; the match to TRBD2 covers 13 bases. Germline V gene sequence: CDR1 SQVTM, CDR2 ANQGSEA. This CDR3 region has 18 residues. V dropped 7 bases and J dropped 7; count of bases not matched to a gene: 19. The CDR3 DNA is TGCAGCGGAAAACTAGCGGGAGGGCCAATCACTTCCGATAATGAGCAGTTCTTC. The encoded protein is CSGKLAGGPITSDNEQFF.

V usage is TRBV19 and J usage is TRBJ1-1; possible D gene TRBD1, 6 bases. Germline CDR1 LNHDA, CDR2 SQIVND (reference sequence). The CDR3 loop spans 14 amino acids. Trimming removed 5 bases at V and 5 bases at J, with 15 bases between. DNA of the CDR3: TGTGCCAGTAGTCCCTCGACAGGATGGACTGAAGCTTTCTTT. It codes for CASSPSTGWTEAFF.

The chain has TRBV19 and TRBJ2-2, with TRBD1 as a possible D gene (6 bases). The germline gives CDR1 LNHDA, CDR2 SQIVND (reference sequence). The CDR3 sequence is 14 residues long. V lost 11 bases, J lost 0 bases, and 13 bases lay in between. CDR3 protein: CAGKTGPNTGELFF. In DNA form, the CDR3 reads TGTGCCGGGAAGACAGGTCCGAACACCGGGGAGCTGTTTTTT.

The chain links TRBV30 to TRBJ1-1; TRBD1 might be the D (5 bases). From germline, CDR1 is GTSNPN and CDR2 SVGIG (reference sequence). This CDR3 has 13 amino acids. V lost 4 bases and J 3 bases, leaving 12 bases between the germline ends. CDR3 sequence: CAWTGRWDTEAFF. The CDR3 DNA follows: TGTGCCTGGACAGGGAGGTGGGACACTGAAGCTTTCTTT. The whole variable domain, remainder taken from reference TRBV30 and TRBJ1-1, is SQTIHQWPATLVQPVGSPLSLECTVEGTSNPNLYWYRQAAGRGLQLLFYSVGIGQISSEVPQNLSASRPQDRQFILSSKKLLLSDSGFYLCAWTGRWDTEAFFGQGTRLTVV.

The CDR3 DNA is TGTGCCAGTAGTATGGGGGAGACCCAGTACTTC. Translation gives CASSMGETQYF. The chain uses TRBV19 and TRBJ2-5; D gene unclear. This CDR3 contains 11 residues. Trimming removed 3 bases at V and 5 bases at J, with 4 bases between. Germline V gene lookup returns CDR1 LNHDA and CDR2 SQIVND (reference sequence). The full variable domain, with the rest looked up from reference TRBV19 and TRBJ2-5, is DGGITQSPKYLFRKEGQNVTLSCEQNLNHDAMYWYRQDPGQGLRLIYYSQIVNDFQKGDIAEGYSVSREKKESFPLTVTSAQKNPTAFYLCASSMGETQYFGPGTRLLVL.

The chain combines TRBV19 with TRBJ1-5; 9 bases fit TRBD1. The CDR3 sequence is 13 residues long. Trimming at V came to 5 bases and at J to 7 bases, leaving 3 bases not matched to a gene. Germline V CDR1 and CDR2: LNHDA, SQIVND (reference sequence). CDR3 DNA sequence: TGTGCCAGTAGTCGGGACAGGGACCAGCCCCAGCATTTT. It encodes CASSRDRDQPQHF.

The rearrangement joins TRBV28 to TRBJ2-3; a weak D match, TRBD2 (5 bases). Trimming pared 6 bases from V and 3 bases from J, leaving 16 bases between. This CDR3 has 15 amino acids. Germline CDR1 reads MDHEN; CDR2 reads SYDVKM. This CDR3 is CASSSSGRKTDTQYF. As DNA, the CDR3 is TGTGCCAGCAGCTCGAGCGGAAGGAAGACAGATACGCAGTATTTT. The whole variable domain, remainder taken from reference TRBV28 and TRBJ2-3, is DVKVTQSSRYLVKRTGEKVFLECVQDMDHENMFWYRQDPGLGLRLIYFSYDVKMKEKGDIPEGYSVSREKKERFSLILESASTNQTSMYLCASSSSGRKTDTQYFGPGTRLTVL.

V usage is TRBV9 and J usage is TRBJ1-1, with unresolved D. Trimming shortened V by 0 bases and J by 3 bases, and 12 bases separated the two germline ends. Germline V gives CDR1 SGDLS, CDR2 YYNGEE. The length of the CDR3 is 15 residues. The CDR3 nucleotides read TGTGCCAGCAGCGTAGATGGGGTTAGGGACACTGAAGCTTTCTTT. It encodes CASSVDGVRDTEAFF.

The chain combines TRBV29-1 with TRBJ1-4; D not resolved. CDR1 and CDR2 from the germline V gene are SQVTM and ANQGSEA. Trimming pared 2 bases from V and 5 bases from J, leaving 12 bases between. CDR3 length: 14 amino acids. The CDR3 spells CSVERWDGNEKLFF. The CDR3 nucleotides are TGCAGCGTTGAAAGGTGGGATGGGAATGAAAAACTGTTTTTT.

The chain carries TRBV18 and TRBJ2-2, with unresolved D. This CDR3 has 14 residues. The germline V and J ends were trimmed by 1 base and 8 bases, with 11 bases remaining between them. In germline, CDR1 is KGHSH, CDR2 LQKENI. The CDR3 nucleotides read TGTGCCAGCTCACCACAGGGTGCCTCTGGGGAGCTGTTTTTT. Protein sequence: CASSPQGASGELFF.

V usage is TRBV6-8 and J usage is TRBJ2-7, with D tentatively TRBD1 (5 bases). Germline V CDR1 and CDR2: MNHGY, SAAAGT. The CDR3 is made up of 12 amino acids. Trimming left V 2 bases short and J 4 bases short, with 6 bases between. The CDR3 bases are TGTGCCAGCAGTTACGACAGATACGAGCAGTACTTC. Residues: CASSYDRYEQYF.

The chain joins TRBV12-5 to TRBJ1-2; D gene unclear. The CDR3 is 11 residues long. Germline CDR1 LGHNT, CDR2 FRNRAP. Trimming took off 9 bases at V and 3 bases at J, with 8 bases between the two ends. DNA for the CDR3: TGTGCTAGGGCGACGGACTATGGCTACACCTTC. This translates into CARATDYGYTF.

The chain employs TRBV28 and TRBJ2-1, with 14 bases that match TRBD2. The CDR3 totals 19 residues. CDR1 and CDR2 (germline): MDHEN, SYDVKM. The junction had 18 bases not matched to a gene; V was cut back by 6 bases and J by 8 bases. CDR3 coding DNA: TGTGCCAGCAGCCCAATCCGCAGACTAGCGGGGGGGTACGGGGATGAGCAGTTCTTC. Its protein is CASSPIRRLAGGYGDEQFF.

The J gene is TRBJ2-3, the V gene TRBV15, with D hard to call. Germline V gene lookup returns CDR1 LNHNV and CDR2 YYDKDF (reference sequence). V was trimmed by 0 bases and J by 6 bases, leaving 10 bases between them. The CDR3 loop spans 14 amino acids. The CDR3 region is CATSRDSSADTQYF. CDR3 nucleotides: TGTGCCACCAGCAGAGATTCGAGCGCCGATACGCAGTATTTT.

The chain carries TRBV28 and TRBJ2-1; TRBD2 is a possible D gene (5 bases). The length of the CDR3 is 12 residues. V was shortened by 4 bases and J by 7 bases, with 8 bases between the two germline ends. Germline V gene data show CDR1 as MDHEN and CDR2 as SYDVKM. For the CDR3, the DNA is TGTGCCAGCAGTTCTAGCATTAATGAGCAGTTCTTC. This translates into CASSSSINEQFF. Based on the CDR3 plus reference TRBV28 and TRBJ2-1, the full variable domain is DVKVTQSSRYLVKRTGEKVFLECVQDMDHENMFWYRQDPGLGLRLIYFSYDVKMKEKGDIPEGYSVSREKKERFSLILESASTNQTSMYLCASSSSINEQFFGPGTRLTVL.